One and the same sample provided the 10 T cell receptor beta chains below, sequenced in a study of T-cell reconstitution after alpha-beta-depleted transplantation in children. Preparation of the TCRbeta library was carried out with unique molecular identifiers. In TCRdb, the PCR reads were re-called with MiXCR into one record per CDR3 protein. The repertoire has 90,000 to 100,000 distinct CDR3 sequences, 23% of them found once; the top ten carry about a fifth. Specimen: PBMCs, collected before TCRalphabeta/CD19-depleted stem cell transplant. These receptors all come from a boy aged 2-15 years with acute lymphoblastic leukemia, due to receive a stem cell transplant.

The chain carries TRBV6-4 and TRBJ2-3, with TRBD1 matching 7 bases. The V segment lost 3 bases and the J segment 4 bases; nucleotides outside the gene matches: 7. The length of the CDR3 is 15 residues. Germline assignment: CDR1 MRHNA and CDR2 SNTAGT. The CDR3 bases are TGTGCCAGCAGTGAGGCCCTGACAGGGCCAGATACGCAGTATTTT. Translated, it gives CASSEALTGPDTQYF.

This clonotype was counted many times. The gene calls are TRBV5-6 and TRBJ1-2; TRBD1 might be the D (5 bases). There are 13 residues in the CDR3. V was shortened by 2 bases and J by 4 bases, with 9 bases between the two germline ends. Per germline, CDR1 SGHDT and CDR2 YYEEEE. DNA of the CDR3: TGTGCCAGCAGCTTACAGGATCCCTATGGCTACACCTTC. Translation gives CASSLQDPYGYTF. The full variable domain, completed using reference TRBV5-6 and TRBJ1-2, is DAGVTQSPTHLIKTRGQQVTLRCSPKSGHDTVSWYQQALGQGPQFIFQYYEEEERQRGNFPDRFSGHQFPNYSSELNVNALLLGDSALYLCASSLQDPYGYTFGSGTRLTVV.

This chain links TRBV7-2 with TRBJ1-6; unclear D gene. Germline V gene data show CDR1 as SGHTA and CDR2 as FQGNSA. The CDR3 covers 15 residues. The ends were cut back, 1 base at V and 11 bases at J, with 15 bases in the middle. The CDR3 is CASSLGPGSRTPLHF. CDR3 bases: TGTGCCAGCAGCTTAGGACCGGGATCGAGGACACCCCTCCACTTT.

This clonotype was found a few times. The CDR3 nucleotides are TGTGCCAGCACCCTAGACCCATCTTCACCCCTCCACTTT. This codes for CASTLDPSSPLHF. The chain has TRBV7-2 and TRBJ1-6, with D unclear. The V end lost 7 bases, the J end lost 9 bases, and 13 bases lay between the germline ends. The germline gives CDR1 SGHTA, CDR2 FQGNSA. The CDR3 runs 13 residues.

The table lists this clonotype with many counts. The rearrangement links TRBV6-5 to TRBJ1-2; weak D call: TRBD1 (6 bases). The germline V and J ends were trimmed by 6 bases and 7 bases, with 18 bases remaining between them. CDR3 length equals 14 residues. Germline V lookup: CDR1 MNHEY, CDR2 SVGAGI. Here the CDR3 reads CASRRSTGRGGYTF. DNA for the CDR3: TGTGCCAGCAGGAGATCAACAGGGAGGGGTGGCTACACCTTC.

CDR3 DNA sequence: TGTGCCAGCAGCTTAGTTGGGACAGGGGCCTACGAGCAGTACTTC. This encodes CASSLVGTGAYEQYF. The chain has TRBV7-4 and TRBJ2-7; 10 bases fit TRBD1. The length of the CDR3 is 15 residues. Germline V gene sequence: CDR1 SGHVT, CDR2 SQSDAQ. V lost 1 base, J lost 2 bases, and 2 bases stayed unmatched.

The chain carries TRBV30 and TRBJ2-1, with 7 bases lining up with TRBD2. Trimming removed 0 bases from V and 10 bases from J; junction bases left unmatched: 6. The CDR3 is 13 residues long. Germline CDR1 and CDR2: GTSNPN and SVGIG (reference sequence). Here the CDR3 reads CAWSVQREAEQFF. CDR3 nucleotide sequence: TGTGCCTGGAGTGTGCAGCGGGAAGCCGAGCAGTTCTTC.

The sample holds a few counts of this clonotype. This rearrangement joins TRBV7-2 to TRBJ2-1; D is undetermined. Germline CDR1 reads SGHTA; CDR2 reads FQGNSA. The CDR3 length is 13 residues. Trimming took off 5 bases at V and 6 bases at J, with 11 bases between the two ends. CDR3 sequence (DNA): TGTGCCAGCAGCGACCTGGTAGGCAATGAGCAGTTCTTC. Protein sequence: CASSDLVGNEQFF.

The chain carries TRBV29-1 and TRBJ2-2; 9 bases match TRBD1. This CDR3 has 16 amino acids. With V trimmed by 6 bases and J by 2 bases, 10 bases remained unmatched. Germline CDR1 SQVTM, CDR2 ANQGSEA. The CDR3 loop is CSVLQTGGRNTGELFF. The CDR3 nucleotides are TGCAGCGTACTACAGACAGGGGGACGAAACACCGGGGAGCTGTTTTTT.

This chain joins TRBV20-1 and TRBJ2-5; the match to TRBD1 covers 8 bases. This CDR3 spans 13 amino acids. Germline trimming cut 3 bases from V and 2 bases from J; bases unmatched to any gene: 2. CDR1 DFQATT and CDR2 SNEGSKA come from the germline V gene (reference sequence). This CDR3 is CSARDRVQETQYF. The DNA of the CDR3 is TGCAGTGCTAGGGACAGGGTTCAAGAGACCCAGTACTTC.